Below, one T cell receptor (beta chain) is given with its context. Its specificity is not known. Time point in this sample: week 35, safety follow-up. Doses of 300 ug of mutant IDH1 20-mer peptide were given with topical imiquimod. New IDH1-mutant, ATRX-lost WHO grade 3 or 4 astrocytomas occurred in donors. Trimming pared 3 bases from V and 3 bases from J, leaving 25 bases between. The CDR3 has 19 residues. Germline CDR1 is SGDLS and CDR2 is YYNGEE. The entry originates in a study of a mutant IDH1 vaccine in newly diagnosed glioma. Across the whole study: Following radiotherapy alone, or alongside temozolomide cycles, vaccination was started after an interval of 4-6 weeks. Previous treatment comprised radiotherapy, temozolomide, or both, mostly both.

Data came from immunoSEQ multiplex PCR; TCRdb stores just in-frame clones and leaves some out. The sample records about 48,000 clones, more than 60% being singletons. Study-level findings and limits: Apparently, pseudoprogression bore no relation to changes among the top peripheral T cell clonotypes.

The rearrangement links TRBV9 to TRBJ2-1, with D perhaps TRBD1 or TRBD2 (6 bases each). The sequenced sample was PBMCs, obtained from a glioma patient whose treatment included an IDH1 peptide vaccine. This receptor was identified in a man in his forties or fifties with glioma. The DNA of the CDR3 is TGTGCCAGCAGCGCACGAAGGGGGGTCCGCATCCCCTACTACAATGAGCAGTTCTTC. Translation: CASSARRGVRIPYYNEQFF.